This TCR beta chain was profiled in a study of T cells in Graves' hyperthyroidism and ophthalmopathy. Amplified regions were TCR beta CDR3 sequences from RNA transcripts. A set of HTBI primers served as the primers for a first-round RT-PCR of the TCR CDR3. Using its own MiXCR run on the multiplex PCR reads, TCRdb lists one record per CDR3 protein. Seen here are about 420,000 distinct CDR3 sequences, 15% to 19% observed once, and the top ten hold approximately 7.5%. Study-wide points: Model predictions of ophthalmopathy came a median approximately seven months before onset. Blood also carried most thyroid clonotypes expanded above 0.001. In the analysis, a 13 V-J model separated ophthalmopathy from stable hyperthyroidism.

Fresh peripheral blood, under 13 ml, yielded the PBMCs. Comment on this clonotype: Antigen specificity is unknown.

The CDR3 consists of 16 residues. Germline V gene sequence: CDR1 LNHDA, CDR2 SQIVND (reference sequence). Input material: blood. This chain joins TRBV19 and TRBJ2-1; 8 bases fit TRBD2. The J call is doubtful: the DNA matches TRBJ2-7 better. The sequence was obtained from a woman in her late teens or twenties with Graves' hyperthyroidism. The CDR3 sequence: CASSPPGGLSSNEQYF. CDR3 DNA: TGTGCCAGTAGTCCGCCGGGGGGGTTGTCAAGCAATGAGCAGTACTTC.